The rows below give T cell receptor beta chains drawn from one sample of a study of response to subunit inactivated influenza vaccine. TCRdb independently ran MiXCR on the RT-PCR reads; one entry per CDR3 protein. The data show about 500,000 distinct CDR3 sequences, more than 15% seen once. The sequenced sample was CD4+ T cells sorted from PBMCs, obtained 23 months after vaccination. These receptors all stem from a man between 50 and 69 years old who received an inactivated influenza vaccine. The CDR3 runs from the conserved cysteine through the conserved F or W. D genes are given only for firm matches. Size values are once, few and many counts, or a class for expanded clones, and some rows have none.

CDR3 DNA: TGTGCCAGCAAAAAGGGACTAGCGGGGGAGCAGTTCTTC
CDR3 protein: CASKKGLAGEQFF
CDR3 length: 13
V gene: TRBV7-2
D gene: TRBD2
clone size: few
J gene: TRBJ2-1

CDR3 DNA: TGCAGTGCAGGACTAGGCTACGAGCAGTACTTC
CDR3 protein: CSAGLGYEQYF
CDR3 length: 11
V gene: TRBV20-1
D gene: TRBD2
clone size: many
J gene: TRBJ2-7

CDR3 DNA: TGTGCCAGCAGCCACGGCCTCCAAGCCGGGGAGCTGTTTTTT
CDR3 protein: CASSHGLQAGELFF
CDR3 length: 14
V gene: TRBV3-1
D gene: .
clone size: .
J gene: TRBJ2-2

CDR3 DNA: TGTGCCAGCTCACCACTACAGGGCGAGCAGTACTTC
CDR3 protein: CASSPLQGEQYF
CDR3 length: 12
V gene: TRBV18
D gene: .
clone size: .
J gene: TRBJ2-7

CDR3 DNA: TGCGCCAGCAGCTTGGGTAGCGGGGGGGCCCATGAGCAGTTCTTC
CDR3 protein: CASSLGSGGAHEQFF
CDR3 length: 15
V gene: TRBV5-1
D gene: TRBD2
clone size: many
J gene: TRBJ2-1

CDR3 DNA: TGTGCCAGCAGTTTACAGGGGACAGATTCACCCCTCCACTTT
CDR3 protein: CASSLQGTDSPLHF
CDR3 length: 14
V gene: TRBV12-3/TRBV12-4
D gene: TRBD1
clone size: .
J gene: TRBJ1-6

CDR3 DNA: TGTGCCAGCAGCTCTACGACAAATACGCAGTATTTT
CDR3 protein: CASSSTTNTQYF
CDR3 length: 12
V gene: TRBV3-1
D gene: .
clone size: .
J gene: TRBJ2-3

CDR3 DNA: TGTGCCATCAGTGAGTCACGGGCAGCCTACGAGCAGTACTTC
CDR3 protein: CAISESRAAYEQYF
CDR3 length: 14
V gene: TRBV10-3
D gene: .
clone size: .
J gene: TRBJ2-7

CDR3 DNA: TGCAGCGTTGAAGGCCGCTCTGGAAACACCATATATTTT
CDR3 protein: CSVEGRSGNTIYF
CDR3 length: 13
V gene: TRBV29-1
D gene: .
clone size: .
J gene: TRBJ1-3

CDR3 DNA: TGTGCCAGCAGCTTAGCTAGCGGGGGCCTCTCTGGAGAGCAGTTCTTC
CDR3 protein: CASSLASGGLSGEQFF
CDR3 length: 16
V gene: TRBV7-8
D gene: TRBD2
clone size: many
J gene: TRBJ2-1

CDR3 DNA: TGTGCCAGCAGTTACTCGAGGGAGCGGGAGATCAGAACCGGGGAGCTGTTTTTT
CDR3 protein: CASSYSREREIRTGELFF
CDR3 length: 18
V gene: TRBV6-2/TRBV6-3
D gene: TRBD2
clone size: .
J gene: TRBJ2-2

CDR3 DNA: TGCGCCAGCAGCCCGCTAGCGAGCTCCTACAATGAGCAGTTCTTC
CDR3 protein: CASSPLASSYNEQFF
CDR3 length: 15
V gene: TRBV5-1
D gene: .
clone size: few
J gene: TRBJ2-1

CDR3 DNA: TGTGCTAGCAGCCCCTCTCCGGGACAGGGAGGGGAGCAGTACTTC
CDR3 protein: CASSPSPGQGGEQYF
CDR3 length: 15
V gene: TRBV7-7
D gene: TRBD1
clone size: .
J gene: TRBJ2-7

CDR3 DNA: TGTGCCAGCAGCTCCCTCCGGGGGGGCCAATGGAATGAGCAGTTCTTC
CDR3 protein: CASSSLRGGQWNEQFF
CDR3 length: 16
V gene: TRBV5-5
D gene: TRBD2
clone size: many
J gene: TRBJ2-1

CDR3 DNA: TGTGCCAGCAGGCGGATCTACGAGCAGTACTTC
CDR3 protein: CASRRIYEQYF
CDR3 length: 11
V gene: TRBV28
D gene: .
clone size: .
J gene: TRBJ2-7

CDR3 DNA: TGTGCCTGGAGACGACAGGGAATCGGTCCCCAGCATTTT
CDR3 protein: CAWRRQGIGPQHF
CDR3 length: 13
V gene: TRBV30
D gene: TRBD1
clone size: few
J gene: TRBJ1-5

CDR3 DNA: TGTGCCAGCAGAACCACTAGCGGACAGGGCTACGAGCAGTACTTC
CDR3 protein: CASRTTSGQGYEQYF
CDR3 length: 15
V gene: TRBV6-1
D gene: .
clone size: .
J gene: TRBJ2-7

CDR3 DNA: TGTGCCTGGAGTTTTCAGACAGGCCCTAATGAAAAACTGTTTTTT
CDR3 protein: CAWSFQTGPNEKLFF
CDR3 length: 15
V gene: TRBV30
D gene: .
clone size: few
J gene: TRBJ1-4

CDR3 DNA: TGCGCCAGCAGCCCCGGGACAGGGGCTGGAAACACCATATATTTT
CDR3 protein: CASSPGTGAGNTIYF
CDR3 length: 15
V gene: TRBV4-3
D gene: TRBD1
clone size: many
J gene: TRBJ1-3

CDR3 DNA: TGTGCCAGCAGCTTAGAGTCGACGAACTACAATGAGCAGTTCTTC
CDR3 protein: CASSLESTNYNEQFF
CDR3 length: 15
V gene: TRBV7-2
D gene: .
clone size: many
J gene: TRBJ2-1

CDR3 DNA: TGCAGTGCTAGACCACCCGGGACTAGCGGGAGGAATGAGCAGTTCTTC
CDR3 protein: CSARPPGTSGRNEQFF
CDR3 length: 16
V gene: TRBV20-1
D gene: TRBD2
clone size: .
J gene: TRBJ2-1

CDR3 DNA: TGCGCCAGCAGTCTCGGTAGCGGCCGAACCGGAAGGGAGCAGTTCTTC
CDR3 protein: CASSLGSGRTGREQFF
CDR3 length: 16
V gene: TRBV5-1
D gene: .
clone size: many
J gene: TRBJ2-1

CDR3 DNA: TGTGCCAGCAGCTCGGGGGACAGGCAGCCCCAGCATTTT
CDR3 protein: CASSSGDRQPQHF
CDR3 length: 13
V gene: TRBV12-3/TRBV12-4
D gene: TRBD1
clone size: many
J gene: TRBJ1-5

CDR3 DNA: TGTGCCAGCAGCGTTGGGCCGCACCACGAGCAGTACTTC
CDR3 protein: CASSVGPHHEQYF
CDR3 length: 13
V gene: TRBV9
D gene: .
clone size: .
J gene: TRBJ2-7

CDR3 DNA: TGTGCCAGCAGTTACGCAATAACCGGGACAGGGCTCCCCGGGGAGCTGTTTTTT
CDR3 protein: CASSYAITGTGLPGELFF
CDR3 length: 18
V gene: TRBV6-2/TRBV6-3
D gene: TRBD1
clone size: once
J gene: TRBJ2-2

CDR3 DNA: TGCGCCAGCAGCCAAGATTTTTCAGACTACAATGAGCAGTTCTTC
CDR3 protein: CASSQDFSDYNEQFF
CDR3 length: 15
V gene: TRBV4-3
D gene: .
clone size: .
J gene: TRBJ2-1

CDR3 DNA: TGCAGTGCTAGATGGGGCCGGGTACTAGCGGAAGGGAATGAGCAGTTCTTC
CDR3 protein: CSARWGRVLAEGNEQFF
CDR3 length: 17
V gene: TRBV20-1
D gene: TRBD2
clone size: .
J gene: TRBJ2-1

CDR3 DNA: TGCGCCAGCAGCTTGGATATAAAGAGAGAGACCCAGTACTTC
CDR3 protein: CASSLDIKRETQYF
CDR3 length: 14
V gene: TRBV5-1
D gene: .
clone size: few
J gene: TRBJ2-5

CDR3 DNA: TGCAGCGTTGAAACTTACAGGGTTAGCTATGGCTACACCTTC
CDR3 protein: CSVETYRVSYGYTF
CDR3 length: 14
V gene: TRBV29-1
D gene: .
clone size: .
J gene: TRBJ1-2

CDR3 DNA: TGTGCCAGCAGACCCTTATCGGGGGGTGCGAACACCGGGGAGCTGTTTTTT
CDR3 protein: CASRPLSGGANTGELFF
CDR3 length: 17
V gene: TRBV6-2/TRBV6-3
D gene: TRBD2
clone size: few
J gene: TRBJ2-2

CDR3 DNA: TGTGCCAGCAGCTTGGTCATGAACACAGATACGCAGTATTTT
CDR3 protein: CASSLVMNTDTQYF
CDR3 length: 14
V gene: TRBV5-8
D gene: .
clone size: few
J gene: TRBJ2-3

CDR3 DNA: TGCAGCGCAGGGACAGGGGGCCACGAGCAGTACTTC
CDR3 protein: CSAGTGGHEQYF
CDR3 length: 12
V gene: TRBV29-1
D gene: TRBD1
clone size: .
J gene: TRBJ2-7

CDR3 DNA: TGTGCCAGCTCCAAAGGGCGTCAAAATTCACCCCTCCACTTT
CDR3 protein: CASSKGRQNSPLHF
CDR3 length: 14
V gene: TRBV3-1
D gene: .
clone size: .
J gene: TRBJ1-6